The next 10 T cell receptor beta chains were all read from a single sample in a study of blood T cell repertoires in COVID-19. Method: immunoSEQ multiplex PCR; TCRdb's copy keeps in-frame clones and lacks some. The sample has about 190,000 clones; roughly 84% are singletons. What was sequenced was PBMCs or T cells enriched from blood (not recorded which). The receptor source for this set is a woman aged 25 to 39 who had recovered from COVID-19.

This rearrangement joins TRBV19 to TRBJ1-1; no definite D call. V lost 3 bases and J lost 0, with 8 bases in between. Germline-derived CDR1 and CDR2 are LNHDA and SQIVND (reference sequence). The CDR3 spans 14 residues. CDR3 residues: CASSISQLNTEAFF. The CDR3 DNA reads TGTGCCAGTAGTATCAGTCAGTTGAACACTGAAGCTTTCTTT.

The V gene is TRBV6-5, the J gene TRBJ1-4, with D hard to call. CDR1 and CDR2 from the germline V gene are MNHEY and SVGAGI. CDR3 size: 14 residues. V was clipped by 6 bases and J by 6 bases, with 14 bases between them. CDR3 bases: TGTGCCAGCAGCCTTCGAGGGTTGGATGAAAAACTGTTTTTT. Translating it yields CASSLRGLDEKLFF.

A remark on this clone: A read error may account for a junction end that differs from germline. The chain combines TRBV7-7 with TRBJ2-1; 14 bases map to TRBD2. Germline CDR1 and CDR2: SSHAT and FNYEAQ (reference sequence). The CDR3 is 19 amino acids. CDR3 DNA sequence: TGTGCTAGCAGCTTAGTTCCGGGACTAGCGGGGGCGGGAGGCAATGAGCAGTTCTTC. It translates to CASSLVPGLAGAGGNEQFF.

This chain joins TRBV19 and TRBJ1-5; no reliable D call. CDR3 length: 15 amino acids. Between the trimmed V and J ends, which lost 6 bases and 1 base, there was a span of 13 bases. CDR1 is LNHDA, CDR2 SQIVND, per germline (reference sequence). This chain's CDR3 is CASRTQSVSNQPQHF. DNA for the CDR3: TGTGCCAGTAGGACACAGAGTGTGAGCAATCAGCCCCAGCATTTT. Filled out from reference TRBV19 and TRBJ1-5, the complete variable domain reads DGGITQSPKYLFRKEGQNVTLSCEQNLNHDAMYWYRQDPGQGLRLIYYSQIVNDFQKGDIAEGYSVSREKKESFPLTVTSAQKNPTAFYLCASRTQSVSNQPQHFGDGTRLSIL.

The chain carries TRBV11-1 and TRBJ2-1; 7 bases are a match to TRBD2. Germline values: CDR1 SGHAT, CDR2 FQDESV (reference sequence). This CDR3 has 16 residues. Unmatched junction bases numbered 6, after V lost 4 bases and J lost 0 bases. The CDR3 DNA follows: TGTGCCAGCAGCTCGGACGGGGGGAGCTCCTACAATGAGCAGTTCTTC. Translating it yields CASSSDGGSSYNEQFF.

This chain joins TRBV9 and TRBJ2-2, with TRBD2 identical over 7 bases. Trimming cost V 2 bases and J 5 bases; bases outside gene matches: 12. The germline CDR1 and CDR2 sequences are SGDLS and YYNGEE. The CDR3 loop spans 17 amino acids. DNA of the CDR3: TGTGCCAGCAGCGTTTTTAAAGCGGGGTACCAGACCGGGGAGCTGTTTTTT. Its protein is CASSVFKAGYQTGELFF.

CDR3 DNA: TGTGCCTGGAGCGCCGGGGGGCCCGGGGCCGGGGAGCTGTTTTTT. It specifies CAWSAGGPGAGELFF. This chain links TRBV30 with TRBJ2-2; D might be TRBD2 (7 bases). The CDR3 length is 15 residues. Germline-derived CDR1 and CDR2 are GTSNPN and SVGIG (reference sequence). V was trimmed by 3 bases and J by 6 bases, leaving 17 bases between them.

The chain's CDR3 is CASSLSRGRTEAFF. Here the CDR3 DNA reads TGTGCCAGCAGTTTAAGCAGGGGGAGAACTGAAGCTTTCTTT. The J gene is TRBJ1-1, the V gene TRBV28, with 7 bases lining up with TRBD1. Trimming at V came to 2 bases and at J to 5 bases, leaving 5 bases not matched to a gene. The germline V gene encodes CDR1 MDHEN and CDR2 SYDVKM. This CDR3 spans 14 amino acids.

The chain employs TRBV5-1 and TRBJ1-3; possibly TRBD1 for D (6 bases). The germline V gene has CDR1 SGHRS and CDR2 YFSETQ. Trimming pared 0 bases from V and 0 bases from J, leaving 10 bases between. The CDR3 totals 16 residues. CDR3 DNA: TGCGCCAGCAGCTTGGGGGGGCTTACCTCTGGAAACACCATATATTTT. As protein: CASSLGGLTSGNTIYF.

This clone is a singleton in its sample. The V and J genes are TRBV11-1 and TRBJ2-1; perhaps TRBD1 as D (6 bases). This CDR3 is 15 amino acids long. Germline V gene data show CDR1 as SGHAT and CDR2 as FQDESV (reference sequence). V was trimmed by 1 base and J by 0 bases, leaving 7 bases between them. In nucleotides, the CDR3 is TGTGCCAGCAGCTTAGTAGGGGGCTCCTACAATGAGCAGTTCTTC. Protein product: CASSLVGGSYNEQFF.